This TCR beta chain was documented in a study of T cell responses to AZD1222 COVID-19 vaccine. General study points: Baseline seropositivity occurred in only six or seven AZD1222 recipients. Clonal diversity was possibly underestimated, and white British individuals and females predominated among donors. Increased Spike-specific TCR breadth and depth were observed after two AZD1222 doses.

TCRdb's table, derived via immunoSEQ multiplex PCR, lists solely in-frame clones and lacks some. The sample has 150,000 or so clones, roughly 92% seen once. On this clone: Its antigen is unknown.

The CDR3 is made up of 16 amino acids. V gave up 6 bases and J gave up 5 bases; unmatched junction bases: 11. Looked up from germline, CDR1 is ENHRY and CDR2 is SYGVKD. The TCR was taken from an adult in good health. J is TRBJ2-3 and V is TRBV10-3; 10 positions match TRBD1. This specimen consisted of peripheral blood, obtained on day 0 of AZD1222 vaccination. CDR3 sequence: CAIRASDRGRIDTQYF. Written as DNA, the CDR3 is TGTGCCATCAGAGCCTCCGACAGGGGGCGCATAGATACGCAGTATTTT.